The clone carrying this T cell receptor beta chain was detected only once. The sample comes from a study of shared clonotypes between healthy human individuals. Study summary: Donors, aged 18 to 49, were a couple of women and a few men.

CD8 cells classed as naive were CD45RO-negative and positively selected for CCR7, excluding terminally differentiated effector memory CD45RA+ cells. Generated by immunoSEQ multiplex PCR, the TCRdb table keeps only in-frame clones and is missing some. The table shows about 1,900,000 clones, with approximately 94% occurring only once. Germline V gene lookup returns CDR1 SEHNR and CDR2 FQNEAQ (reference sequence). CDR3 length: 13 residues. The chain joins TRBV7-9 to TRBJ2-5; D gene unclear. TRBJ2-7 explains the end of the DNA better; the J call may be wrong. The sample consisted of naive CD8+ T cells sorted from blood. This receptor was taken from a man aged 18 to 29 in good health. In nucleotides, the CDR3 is TGTGCCAGCAGCTTAGCAGGGTTCTACGAGCAGTACTTC. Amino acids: CASSLAGFYEQYF.